This TCR beta chain was captured in a study of T cells in localized non-small cell lung cancer. Points from the study as a whole: Elevated circulating T cell density in blood was associated with longer overall survival. There were a median around 53 of the top 100 tumor clones appearing in adjacent lung. Uninvolved adjacent lung showed higher T cell clonality than tumor.

As for this clone: Its matching antigen is unknown.

Some clones are missing from TCRdb's copy, which holds only in-frame ones; the method was immunoSEQ multiplex PCR. The sample lists some 85,000 clones, around 82% seen once, with under 25% in the top ten. The clonotype originates from a man between 40 and 70 years old with stage II squamous cell lung carcinoma. Specimen: PBMCs, collected before any cancer treatment.

The DNA of the CDR3 is TGTGCTAGTGGTTTGGGGACTAGCGGGAGGGGTAATGAGCAGTTCTTC. Translation gives CASGLGTSGRGNEQFF. V and J are TRBV12-5 and TRBJ2-1, with 15 bases matching TRBD2. The junction had 2 bases not matched to a gene; V was cut back by 1 base and J by 7 bases. There are 16 residues in the CDR3. Germline V CDR1 and CDR2: LGHNT, FRNRAP.